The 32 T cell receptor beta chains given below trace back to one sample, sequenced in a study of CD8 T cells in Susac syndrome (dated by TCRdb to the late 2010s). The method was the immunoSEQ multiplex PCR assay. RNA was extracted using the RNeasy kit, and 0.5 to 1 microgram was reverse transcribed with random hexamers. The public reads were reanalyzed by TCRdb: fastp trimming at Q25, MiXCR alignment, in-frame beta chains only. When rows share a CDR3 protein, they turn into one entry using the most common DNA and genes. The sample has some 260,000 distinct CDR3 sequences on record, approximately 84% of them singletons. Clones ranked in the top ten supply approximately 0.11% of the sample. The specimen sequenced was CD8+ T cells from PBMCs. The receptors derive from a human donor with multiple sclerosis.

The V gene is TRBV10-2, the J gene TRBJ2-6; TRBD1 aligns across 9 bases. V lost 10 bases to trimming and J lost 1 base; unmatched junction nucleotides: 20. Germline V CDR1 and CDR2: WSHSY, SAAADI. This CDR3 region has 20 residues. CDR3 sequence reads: CATQTGGLRWRGSGANVLTF. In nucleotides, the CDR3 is TGCGCCACCCAGACAGGGGGGCTCCGTTGGCGGGGTTCTGGGGCCAACGTCCTGACTTTC.

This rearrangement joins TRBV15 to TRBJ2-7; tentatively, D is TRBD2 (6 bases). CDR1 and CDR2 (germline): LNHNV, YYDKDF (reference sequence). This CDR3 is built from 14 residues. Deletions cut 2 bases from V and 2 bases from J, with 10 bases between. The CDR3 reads CATSRRLEAYEQYF. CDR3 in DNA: TGTGCCACCAGCAGACGACTAGAGGCCTACGAGCAGTACTTC.

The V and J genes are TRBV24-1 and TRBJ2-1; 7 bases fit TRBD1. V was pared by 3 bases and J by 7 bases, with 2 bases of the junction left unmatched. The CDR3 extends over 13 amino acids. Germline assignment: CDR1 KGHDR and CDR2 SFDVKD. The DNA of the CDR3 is TGTGCCACCAGTGATAGGGGGCTAAATGAGCAGTTCTTC. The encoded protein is CATSDRGLNEQFF.

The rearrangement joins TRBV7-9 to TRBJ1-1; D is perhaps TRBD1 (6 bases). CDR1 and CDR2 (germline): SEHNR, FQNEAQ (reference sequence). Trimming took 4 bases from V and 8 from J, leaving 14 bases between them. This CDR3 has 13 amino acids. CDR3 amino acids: CASSSQGIGEAFF. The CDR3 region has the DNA TGTGCCAGCAGCTCGCAGGGGATCGGGGAAGCTTTCTTT.

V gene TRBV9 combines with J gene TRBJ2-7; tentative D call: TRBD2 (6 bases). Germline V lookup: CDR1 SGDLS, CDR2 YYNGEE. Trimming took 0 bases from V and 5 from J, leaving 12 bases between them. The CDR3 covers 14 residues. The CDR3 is CASSVGGGLNEQYF. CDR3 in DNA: TGTGCCAGCAGCGTAGGAGGAGGGTTAAACGAGCAGTACTTC.

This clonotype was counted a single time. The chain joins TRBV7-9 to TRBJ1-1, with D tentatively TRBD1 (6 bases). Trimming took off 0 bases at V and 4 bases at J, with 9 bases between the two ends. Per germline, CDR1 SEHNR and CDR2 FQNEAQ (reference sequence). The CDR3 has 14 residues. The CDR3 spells CASSLASRGTEAFF. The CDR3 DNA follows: TGTGCCAGCAGCTTAGCTTCCAGGGGCACTGAAGCTTTCTTT.

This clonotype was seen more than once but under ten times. CDR3 DNA sequence: TGTGCCAGCAGCCGAAGGGAGACTAGTCCCTACGAGCAGTACTTC. It encodes CASSRRETSPYEQYF. The rearrangement uses TRBV4-2 and TRBJ2-7; possibly TRBD2 for D (6 bases). Germline V CDR1 and CDR2: LGHNA, YNFKEQ. CDR3 length equals 15 residues. Between the trimmed V and J ends, which lost 4 bases and 2 bases, there was a span of 15 bases.

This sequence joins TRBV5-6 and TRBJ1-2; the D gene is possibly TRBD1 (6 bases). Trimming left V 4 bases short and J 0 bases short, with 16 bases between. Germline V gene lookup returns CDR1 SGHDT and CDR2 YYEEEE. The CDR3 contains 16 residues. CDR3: CASSPFSDSPNYGYTF. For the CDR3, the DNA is TGTGCCAGCAGCCCTTTCTCGGACAGTCCTAACTATGGCTACACCTTC.

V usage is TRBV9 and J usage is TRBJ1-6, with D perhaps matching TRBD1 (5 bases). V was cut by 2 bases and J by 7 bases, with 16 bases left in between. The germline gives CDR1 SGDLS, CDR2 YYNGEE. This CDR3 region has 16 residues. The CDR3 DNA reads TGTGCCAGCAGCGTCGGGCCGCGGGGCTGGAATTCACCCCTCCACTTT. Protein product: CASSVGPRGWNSPLHF.

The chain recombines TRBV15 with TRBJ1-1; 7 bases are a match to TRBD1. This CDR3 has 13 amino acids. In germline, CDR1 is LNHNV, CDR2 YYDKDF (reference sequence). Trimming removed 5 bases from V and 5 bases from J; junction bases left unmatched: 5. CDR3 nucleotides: TGTGCCACCAGCGTAGGGGGCCGGACTGAAGCTTTCTTT. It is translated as CATSVGGRTEAFF.

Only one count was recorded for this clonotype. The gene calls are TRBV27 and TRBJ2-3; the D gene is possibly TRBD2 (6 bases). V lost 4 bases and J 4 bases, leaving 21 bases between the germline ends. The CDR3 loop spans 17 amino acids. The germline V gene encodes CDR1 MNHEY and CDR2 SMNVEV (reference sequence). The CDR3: CASSSPPGLRSADTQYF. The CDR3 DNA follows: TGTGCCAGCAGTTCCCCACCGGGACTTCGGAGCGCAGATACGCAGTATTTT.

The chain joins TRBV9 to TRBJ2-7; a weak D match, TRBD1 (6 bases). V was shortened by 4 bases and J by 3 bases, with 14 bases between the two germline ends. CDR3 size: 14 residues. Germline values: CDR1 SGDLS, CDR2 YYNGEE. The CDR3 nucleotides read TGTGCCAGCAGCCAAGGGGGAGTCGACTACGAGCAGTACTTC. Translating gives CASSQGGVDYEQYF.

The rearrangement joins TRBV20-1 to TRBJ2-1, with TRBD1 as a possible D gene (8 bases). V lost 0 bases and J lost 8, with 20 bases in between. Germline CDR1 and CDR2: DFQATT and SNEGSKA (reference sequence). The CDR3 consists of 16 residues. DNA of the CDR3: TGCAGTGCTAGAGATCAGGGGGCGGGAGTGAGCTATGAGCAGTTCTTC. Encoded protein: CSARDQGAGVSYEQFF.

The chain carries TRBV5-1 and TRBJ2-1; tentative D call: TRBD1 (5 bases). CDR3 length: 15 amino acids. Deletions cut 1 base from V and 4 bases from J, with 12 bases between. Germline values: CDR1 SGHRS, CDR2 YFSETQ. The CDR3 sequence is CASSLSSRGYNEQFF. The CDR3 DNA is TGCGCCAGCAGCTTGTCAAGTAGGGGATACAATGAGCAGTTCTTC.

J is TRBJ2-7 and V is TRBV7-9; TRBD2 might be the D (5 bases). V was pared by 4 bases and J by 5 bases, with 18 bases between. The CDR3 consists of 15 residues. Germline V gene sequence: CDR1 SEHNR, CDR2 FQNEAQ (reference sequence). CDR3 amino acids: CASSYPDLGFNEQYF. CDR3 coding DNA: TGTGCCAGCAGCTACCCGGACTTGGGTTTTAACGAGCAGTACTTC.

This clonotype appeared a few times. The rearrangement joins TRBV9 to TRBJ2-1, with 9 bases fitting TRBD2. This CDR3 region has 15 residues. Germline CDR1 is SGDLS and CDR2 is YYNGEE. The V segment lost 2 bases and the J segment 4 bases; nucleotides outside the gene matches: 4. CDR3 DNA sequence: TGTGCCAGCAGCGTCGGTAGCGGGGGTTACAATGAGCAGTTCTTC. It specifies CASSVGSGGYNEQFF.

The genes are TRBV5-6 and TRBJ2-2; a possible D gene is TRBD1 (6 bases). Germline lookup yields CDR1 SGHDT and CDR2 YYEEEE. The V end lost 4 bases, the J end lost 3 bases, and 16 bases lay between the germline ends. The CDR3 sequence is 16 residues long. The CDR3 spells CASSLLEDSYTGELFF. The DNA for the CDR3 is TGTGCCAGCAGCCTGCTTGAGGACAGCTACACCGGGGAGCTGTTTTTT.

This CDR3 reads CASSFREAHNEQFF. The CDR3 nucleotides are TGTGCCAGCAGTTTTCGGGAGGCCCACAATGAGCAGTTCTTC. V gene TRBV27 combines with J gene TRBJ2-1; 7 nucleotides align to TRBD2. The CDR3 totals 14 residues. Trimming removed 3 bases from V and 5 bases from J; junction bases left unmatched: 4. The V gene's germline CDR1 is MNHEY and CDR2 SMNVEV (reference sequence).

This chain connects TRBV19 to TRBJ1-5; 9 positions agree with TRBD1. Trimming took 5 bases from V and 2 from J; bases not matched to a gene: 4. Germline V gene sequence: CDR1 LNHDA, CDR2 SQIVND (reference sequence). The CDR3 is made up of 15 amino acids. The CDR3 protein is CASSHRDRGNQPQHF. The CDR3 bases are TGTGCCAGTAGTCACCGGGACAGGGGCAATCAGCCCCAGCATTTT.

CDR3 in DNA: TGCAGTGCTAGAAAGAAGGGGGCGGCCGGGGAGCTGTTTTTT. Translating it yields CSARKKGAAGELFF. This chain connects TRBV20-1 to TRBJ2-2; 7 bases map to TRBD1. CDR1 DFQATT and CDR2 SNEGSKA come from the germline V gene (reference sequence). CDR3 length: 14 amino acids. V trimming: 2 bases; J trimming: 6 bases; junction bases outside the gene matches: 6.

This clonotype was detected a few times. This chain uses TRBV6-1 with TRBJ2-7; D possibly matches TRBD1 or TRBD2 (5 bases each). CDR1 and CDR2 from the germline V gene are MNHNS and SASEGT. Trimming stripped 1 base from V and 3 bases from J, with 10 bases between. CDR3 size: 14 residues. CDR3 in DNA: TGTGCCAGCAGTGAAGGGGGGATGTACTACGAGCAGTACTTC. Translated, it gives CASSEGGMYYEQYF.

CDR3: CASRGAIGYGYTF. The CDR3 coding sequence is TGTGCCAGCAGGGGGGCGATTGGGTATGGCTACACCTTC. The V gene is TRBV27, the J gene TRBJ1-2; D possibly corresponds to TRBD1 (6 bases). The V end lost 6 bases, the J end lost 5 bases, and 13 bases lay between the germline ends. The CDR3 is 13 residues long. From germline, CDR1 is MNHEY and CDR2 SMNVEV (reference sequence).

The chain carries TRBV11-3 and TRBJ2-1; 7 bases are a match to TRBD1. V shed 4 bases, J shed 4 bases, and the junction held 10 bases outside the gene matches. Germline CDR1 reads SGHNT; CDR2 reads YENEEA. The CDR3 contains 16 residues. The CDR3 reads CASSSPPGQLYNEQFF. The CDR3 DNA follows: TGTGCCAGCAGCTCCCCCCCGGGACAGTTATACAATGAGCAGTTCTTC.

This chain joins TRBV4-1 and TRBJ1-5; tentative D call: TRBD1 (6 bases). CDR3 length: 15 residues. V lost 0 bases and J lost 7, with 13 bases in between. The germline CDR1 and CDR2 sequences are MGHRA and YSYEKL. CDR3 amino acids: CASSQDYVGGQPQHF. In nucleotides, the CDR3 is TGCGCCAGCAGCCAAGATTACGTAGGGGGACAGCCCCAGCATTTT.

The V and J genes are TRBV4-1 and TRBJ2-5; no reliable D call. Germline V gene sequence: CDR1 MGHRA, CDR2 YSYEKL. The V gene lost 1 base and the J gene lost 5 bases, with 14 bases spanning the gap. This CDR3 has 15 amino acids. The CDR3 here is CASSQAAVPQETQYF. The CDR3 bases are TGCGCCAGCAGCCAAGCGGCAGTCCCGCAGGAGACCCAGTACTTC.

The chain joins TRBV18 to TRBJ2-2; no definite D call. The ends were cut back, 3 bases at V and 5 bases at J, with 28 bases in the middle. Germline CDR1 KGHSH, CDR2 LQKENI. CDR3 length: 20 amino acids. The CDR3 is CASSPRDHNEIHRYTGELFF. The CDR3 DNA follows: TGTGCCAGCTCACCCCGAGACCACAATGAAATACACCGTTATACCGGGGAGCTGTTTTTT.

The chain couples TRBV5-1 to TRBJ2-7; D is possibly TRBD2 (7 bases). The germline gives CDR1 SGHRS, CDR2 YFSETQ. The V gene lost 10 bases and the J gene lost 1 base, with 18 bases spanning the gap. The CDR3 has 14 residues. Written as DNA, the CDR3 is TGCGCCTCACGGGAGGCAGGGGTTTCCTACGAGCAGTACTTC. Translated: CASREAGVSYEQYF.

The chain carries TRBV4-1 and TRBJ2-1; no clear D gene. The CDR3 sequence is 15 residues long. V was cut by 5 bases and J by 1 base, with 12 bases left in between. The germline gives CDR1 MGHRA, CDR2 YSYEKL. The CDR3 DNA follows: TGCGCCAGCAGCGTGGAGAGCTCTTCCTACAATGAGCAGTTCTTC. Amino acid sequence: CASSVESSSYNEQFF.

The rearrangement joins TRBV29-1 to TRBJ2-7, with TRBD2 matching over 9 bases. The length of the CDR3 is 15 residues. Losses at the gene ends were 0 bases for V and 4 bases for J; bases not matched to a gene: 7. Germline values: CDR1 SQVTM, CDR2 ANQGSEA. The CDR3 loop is CSVEDWIAGGYEQYF. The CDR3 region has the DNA TGCAGCGTTGAAGATTGGATCGCGGGAGGGTACGAGCAGTACTTC.

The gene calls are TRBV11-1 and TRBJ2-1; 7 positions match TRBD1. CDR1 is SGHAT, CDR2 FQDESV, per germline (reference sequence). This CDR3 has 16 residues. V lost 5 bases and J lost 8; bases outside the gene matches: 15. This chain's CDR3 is CASSPPISQQGHEQFF. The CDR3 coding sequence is TGTGCCAGCAGCCCCCCCATAAGTCAACAGGGGCATGAGCAGTTCTTC.

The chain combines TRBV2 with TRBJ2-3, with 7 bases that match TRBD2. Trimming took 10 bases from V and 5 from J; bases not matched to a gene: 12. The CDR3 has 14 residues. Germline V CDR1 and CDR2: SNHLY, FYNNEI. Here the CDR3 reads CATSLGGPIDTQYF. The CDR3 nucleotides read TGTGCCACCTCTTTGGGAGGGCCGATAGATACGCAGTATTTT. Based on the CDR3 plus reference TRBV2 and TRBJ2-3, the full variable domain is EPEVTQTPSHQVTQMGQEVILRCVPISNHLYFYWYRQILGQKVEFLVSFYNNEISEKSEIFDDQFSVERPDGSNFTLKIRSTKLEDSAMYFCATSLGGPIDTQYFGPGTRLTVL.

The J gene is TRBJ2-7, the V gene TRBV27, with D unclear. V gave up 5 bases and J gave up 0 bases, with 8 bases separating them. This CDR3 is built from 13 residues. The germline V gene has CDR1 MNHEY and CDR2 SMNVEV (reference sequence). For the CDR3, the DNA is TGTGCCAGCAGTGTCGGGTTCTCCTACGAGCAGTACTTC. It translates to CASSVGFSYEQYF.